This T cell receptor (beta chain) was sequenced for a study of Ad26.COV2.S vaccination and SARS-CoV-2 variants. Germline CDR1 and CDR2: LNHDA and SQIVND (reference sequence). CDR3 length: 18 residues. Germline trimming cut 5 bases from V and 0 bases from J; bases unmatched to any gene: 9. Generated by immunoSEQ multiplex PCR, the TCRdb table keeps only in-frame clones and is missing some. The sample records about 350,000 clones, roughly 94% being singletons. The source material was peripheral blood, sampled after recovery from COVID-19. V is TRBV19 and J is TRBJ1-5; TRBD1 agrees at 11 bases. The origin of this receptor is a human donor who had recovered from COVID-19. The CDR3 is CASSPGTGGMYSNQPQHF. CDR3 nucleotide sequence: TGTGCCAGTAGTCCCGGGACAGGGGGGATGTATAGCAATCAGCCCCAGCATTTT.